The next 15 T cell receptor beta chains were all read from a single sample in a study of T cell repertoires in cytomegalovirus infection. MiXCR, run by TCRdb on the reads, gives a single entry per CDR3 protein. Counted here are hundreds of thousands of distinct CDR3 sequences, roughly a tenth occurring once; the ten biggest clones make up less than 3%. Material: PBMCs. All receptors derive from a human donor in good health (CMV status not recorded). Some clones in this sample may be carry-over from other donors' samples.

This clonotype was recorded at least ten times. The chain employs TRBV7-6 and TRBJ1-1; D not resolved. V lost 5 bases and J 1 base, leaving 23 bases between the germline ends. Germline lookup yields CDR1 SGHVS and CDR2 FNYEAQ. The length of the CDR3 is 18 residues. The CDR3 bases are TGTGCCAGCAGCCTTTTATCTAGTCATCAACTCCAGAACACTGAAGCTTTCTTT. The encoded protein is CASSLLSSHQLQNTEAFF.

Turning to this clonotype: A much larger clone lies a single base off, so this may be a read error. The chain couples TRBV14 to TRBJ1-2; 7 positions match TRBD1. The CDR3 is made up of 16 amino acids. Germline V gene lookup returns CDR1 SGHDN and CDR2 FVKESK. For the CDR3, the DNA is TGTGCCAGCCGCCAAGTCGGTAAAGGGACAGACTATGGCTACACCTTC. Amino acid sequence: CASRQVGKGTDYGYTF.

Many counts were recorded for this clonotype. The chain combines TRBV7-2 with TRBJ2-7; 9 nucleotides agree with TRBD2. CDR1 is SGHTA and CDR2 is FQGNSA in the germline V gene. V shed 1 base, J shed 4 bases, and the junction held 5 bases outside the gene matches. The CDR3 length is 15 residues. The CDR3 region is CASSLVAGATYEQYV. CDR3 DNA sequence: TGTGCCAGCAGCTTAGTAGCGGGGGCTACATACGAGCAGTACGTC.

This clonotype was found many times. The rearrangement links TRBV28 to TRBJ2-3, with D unclear. V lost 8 bases to trimming and J lost 3 bases, with 9 bases between them. Per germline, CDR1 MDHEN and CDR2 SYDVKM. The length of the CDR3 is 12 residues. Here the CDR3 reads CASLSVTDTQYF. The CDR3 DNA sequence: TGTGCCAGCTTGAGCGTAACAGATACGCAGTATTTT. The full variable domain, in which reference TRBV28 and TRBJ2-3 provide the parts outside the CDR3, is DVKVTQSSRYLVKRTGEKVFLECVQDMDHENMFWYRQDPGLGLRLIYFSYDVKMKEKGDIPEGYSVSREKKERFSLILESASTNQTSMYLCASLSVTDTQYFGPGTRLTVL.

This clonotype was recorded many times. The CDR3 protein is CASSSPRRGYTF. CDR3 nucleotide sequence: TGTGCCAGCAGTTCACCCCGTCGTGGCTACACCTTC. The chain couples TRBV7-2 to TRBJ1-2; D is undetermined. The CDR3 has 12 residues. Per germline, CDR1 SGHTA and CDR2 FQGNSA. V was shortened by 6 bases and J by 7 bases, with 12 bases between the two germline ends.

Details on this clonotype: A much more abundant neighbour one base away suggests this may be a read error. CDR3 DNA: TGTGCCAGCTCAGCAGTACAGGGTATGAACACTGAAGCTTCCTTT. Protein: CASSAVQGMNTEASF. This chain links TRBV18 with TRBJ1-1, with D possibly matching TRBD1 (6 bases). This CDR3 has 15 amino acids. Germline CDR1 reads KGHSH; CDR2 reads LQKENI.

The chain links TRBV5-1 to TRBJ1-2; unclear D gene. The CDR3 spans 14 residues. Germline loops: CDR1 SGHRS, CDR2 YFSETQ. The V end was cut by 0 bases, the J end by 7 bases, with 13 bases between. The CDR3: CASSLVVADFGYTF. CDR3 DNA sequence: TGCGCCAGCAGCTTGGTGGTGGCAGATTTTGGCTACACCTTC.

This clonotype was recorded a few times. The CDR3 region has the DNA TGTGCCAGCAGTTACTCGAAACAAACCAAGGGTACGCAGTATTTT. Translated: CASSYSKQTKGTQYF. This chain uses TRBV6-2 or TRBV6-3 with TRBJ2-3; no firm D call. The CDR3 extends over 15 amino acids. V lost 0 bases to trimming and J lost 8 bases, with 15 bases between them. Germline V gene lookup returns CDR1 MNHEY and CDR2 SVGEGT.

This clonotype came up many times. The chain recombines TRBV9 with TRBJ2-1; 7 nucleotides line up with TRBD2. Germline V gene lookup returns CDR1 SGDLS and CDR2 YYNGEE. J lost 7 bases, V lost 4 bases, and 8 bases had no gene match. The length of the CDR3 is 14 residues. The CDR3 nucleotides read TGTGCCAGCAGCTACCTCGGGGGGAGAAATGAGCAGTTCTTC. Its protein product is CASSYLGGRNEQFF.

This clonotype was counted ten times or more. The V call is TRBV27, the J call TRBJ2-7; D is unclear. The V end lost 5 bases, the J end lost 2 bases, and 13 bases lay between the germline ends. Germline V CDR1 and CDR2: MNHEY, SMNVEV (reference sequence). The CDR3 has 14 residues. Here the CDR3 DNA reads TGTGCCAGCAGTCTTCCTGAAAGCACCTACGAGCAGTACTTC. This gives the protein CASSLPESTYEQYF.

In the case of this clonotype: Being one base from a much bigger clone, this may be a read error. This chain links TRBV19 with TRBJ2-5; D gene unclear. Germline V gives CDR1 LNHDA, CDR2 SQIVND (reference sequence). The CDR3 runs 13 residues. The ends were cut back, 3 bases at V and 5 bases at J, with 10 bases in the middle. The CDR3 DNA reads as TGTGCCAGTAGTATGAGACAACCTGAGACCCAGTACTTC. Amino acids: CASSMRQPETQYF.

The genes are TRBV6-8 and TRBJ2-3, with D perhaps given as TRBD1 or TRBD2 (5 bases each). V dropped 0 bases and J dropped 1 base, with 11 bases sitting between them. The CDR3 is 16 amino acids. Germline CDR1 reads MNHGY; CDR2 reads SAAAGT. Written as DNA, the CDR3 is TGTGCCAGCAGTTACTCTTTCGGGGCGGGCACAGATACGCAGTATTTT. Encoded protein: CASSYSFGAGTDTQYF.

This clonotype was seen many times. The CDR3 nucleotides are TGTGCCAGCAGTTACTCGGCCACTGAAGCTTTCTTT. Encoded protein: CASSYSATEAFF. The V call is TRBV6-2 or TRBV6-3, the J call TRBJ1-1, with D hard to call. Germline V CDR1 and CDR2: MNHEY, SVGEGT. There are 12 residues in the CDR3. Trimming pared 0 bases from V and 4 bases from J, leaving 3 bases between.

The chain couples TRBV20-1 to TRBJ1-5, with unresolved D. The CDR3 covers 14 residues. The V end was cut by 3 bases, the J end by 6 bases, with 15 bases between. Germline lookup yields CDR1 DFQATT and CDR2 SNEGSKA (reference sequence). The CDR3 DNA reads TGCAGTGCTAGCCCCCGCCCAAATGGTCAGCCCCAGCATTTT. Protein sequence: CSASPRPNGQPQHF.

This clonotype was recorded a few times. The chain carries TRBV20-1 and TRBJ2-1, with D possibly being TRBD1 (6 bases). Germline loops: CDR1 DFQATT, CDR2 SNEGSKA (reference sequence). The CDR3 length is 14 residues. V was shortened by 5 bases and J by 4 bases, with 15 bases between the two germline ends. This CDR3 is CSASGAAKYNEQFF. DNA of the CDR3: TGCAGTGCTTCAGGGGCAGCGAAGTACAATGAGCAGTTCTTC.